The 15 T cell receptor beta chains reported below all come from one sample, sequenced in a study of cytomegalovirus exposure and HLA in healthy donors. Assay: immunoSEQ multiplex PCR; the TCRdb copy retains only in-frame clones and omits some. The data hold roughly 140,000 clones, with approximately 86% observed a single time. Sequencing was carried out using PBMCs. The receptors shown here come from a man between 18 and 29 years old in good health and CMV-seropositive.

The J gene is TRBJ2-7, the V gene TRBV5-4; 11 bases map to TRBD2. The CDR3 has 16 amino acids. Germline V lookup: CDR1 SGHNT, CDR2 YYREEE (reference sequence). Germline trimming cut 2 bases from V and 7 bases from J; bases unmatched to any gene: 11. The CDR3 coding sequence is TGTGCCAGCAGCTTTAAGACTAGCGGGGAGGCAGAGGAGCAGTACTTC. This codes for CASSFKTSGEAEEQYF.

The chain is built from TRBV7-8 and TRBJ1-4; 7 positions match TRBD1. The CDR3 loop spans 15 amino acids. V shed 1 base and J 7 bases; nucleotides not matched to a gene: 6. In germline, CDR1 is SGHVS, CDR2 FQNEAQ. CDR3 coding DNA: TGTGCCAGCAGCTTAGGGAGGGGGCTGAGTGAAAAACTGTTTTTT. Protein sequence: CASSLGRGLSEKLFF.

This clone was seen only a few times. CDR3 in DNA: TGCGCCAGCAGCCCGCAACCTCCGGGACTAGCAAGGCATGAGCAGTTCTTC. It codes for CASSPQPPGLARHEQFF. The genes are TRBV5-1 and TRBJ2-1, with 9 bases that match TRBD2. The CDR3 consists of 17 residues. The germline gives CDR1 SGHRS, CDR2 YFSETQ. The V gene end was trimmed by 4 bases and the J gene end by 8 bases; junction bases not matched to a gene: 16.

The chain carries TRBV19 and TRBJ2-7; 10 positions agree with TRBD1. J lost 1 base, V lost 5 bases, and 5 bases had no gene match. This CDR3 has 15 residues. Germline CDR1 is LNHDA and CDR2 is SQIVND (reference sequence). CDR3 nucleotides: TGTGCCAGTAGTTCCCGGGACAGGGGTTCCTACGAGCAGTACTTC. It encodes CASSSRDRGSYEQYF. Drawing the rest from reference TRBV19 and TRBJ2-7, the complete variable domain is DGGITQSPKYLFRKEGQNVTLSCEQNLNHDAMYWYRQDPGQGLRLIYYSQIVNDFQKGDIAEGYSVSREKKESFPLTVTSAQKNPTAFYLCASSSRDRGSYEQYFGPGTRLTVT.

This chain's CDR3 is CASSPRTALGGRGKDTQYF. DNA of the CDR3: TGTGCCAGCAGTCCTCGGACGGCCCTTGGAGGGAGAGGGAAGGATACGCAGTATTTT. J is TRBJ2-3 and V is TRBV9; a possible D gene is TRBD2 (6 bases). Between the trimmed V and J ends, which lost 5 bases and 6 bases, there was a span of 31 bases. There are 19 residues in the CDR3. CDR1 SGDLS and CDR2 YYNGEE come from the germline V gene.

This chain links TRBV27 with TRBJ2-5, with 10 positions matching TRBD2. This CDR3 has 16 residues. CDR1 MNHEY and CDR2 SMNVEV come from the germline V gene (reference sequence). V shed 3 bases and J 1 base; nucleotides not matched to a gene: 5. This CDR3 is CASSFTSGDLQETQYF. The CDR3 coding sequence is TGTGCCAGCAGTTTCACTAGCGGGGATCTCCAAGAGACCCAGTACTTC.

The rearrangement joins TRBV7-3 to TRBJ2-1, with 7 bases fitting TRBD2. The V segment lost 3 bases and the J segment 7 bases; nucleotides outside the gene matches: 6. Looked up from germline, CDR1 is SGHTA and CDR2 is FQGTGA. CDR3 length: 14 amino acids. CDR3 loop: CASSFGGSINEQFF. The CDR3 DNA follows: TGTGCCAGCAGCTTTGGCGGGAGTATAAATGAGCAGTTCTTC.

The rearrangement joins TRBV11-3 to TRBJ2-5; 7 bases are shared with TRBD1. There are 14 residues in the CDR3. J lost 2 bases, V lost 5 bases, and 5 bases had no gene match. Germline loops: CDR1 SGHNT, CDR2 YENEEA. As DNA, the CDR3 is TGTGCCAGCAGCCAGGGGGTTGAACAAGAGACCCAGTACTTC. Residues: CASSQGVEQETQYF.

The J gene is TRBJ2-6, the V gene TRBV2; TRBD1 agrees at 12 bases. CDR3 length equals 17 residues. CDR1 is SNHLY, CDR2 FYNNEI, per germline. V trimming: 7 bases; J trimming: 0 bases; junction bases outside the gene matches: 4. CDR3 bases: TGTGCCAGCAAGACGGGACAGGGGGCCTCTGGGGCCAACGTCCTGACTTTC. This sequence encodes CASKTGQGASGANVLTF.

The genes are TRBV18 and TRBJ2-6, with TRBD1 as a possible D gene (6 bases). Germline loops: CDR1 KGHSH, CDR2 LQKENI. Trimming left V 4 bases short and J 2 bases short, with 9 bases between. The CDR3 runs to 15 residues. CDR3 sequence: CASSQRTAGANVLTF. CDR3 DNA sequence: TGTGCCAGCTCACAAAGGACAGCTGGGGCCAACGTCCTGACTTTC.

This clone was seen a handful of times. V and J are TRBV5-4 and TRBJ2-5; 7 bases are a match to TRBD1. The CDR3 covers 15 residues. Unmatched junction bases numbered 9, after V lost 2 bases and J lost 5 bases. The germline V gene has CDR1 SGHNT and CDR2 YYREEE (reference sequence). CDR3 region: CASSFEGAHLETQYF. The CDR3 bases are TGTGCCAGCAGCTTTGAGGGGGCCCATTTGGAGACCCAGTACTTC.

This clone has a single count. V usage is TRBV29-1 and J usage is TRBJ2-3, with D perhaps matching TRBD2 (6 bases). Per germline, CDR1 SQVTM and CDR2 ANQGSEA. The V and J ends lost 3 bases and 1 base respectively, with 17 bases between them. This CDR3 is 16 amino acids long. CDR3 nucleotides: TGCAGCGTTGAGAGGATGGAGGGTATAGGCACAGATACGCAGTATTTT. This encodes CSVERMEGIGTDTQYF.

The chain has TRBV5-8 and TRBJ1-1; D not certain. The V gene lost 0 bases and the J gene lost 7 bases, with 10 bases spanning the gap. Per the germline V gene, CDR1 is SGHTS and CDR2 is YDEGEE. This CDR3 contains 13 residues. Here the CDR3 DNA reads TGTGCCAGCAGCTTGGTTGCTGGGAGTGAAGCTTTCTTT. This encodes CASSLVAGSEAFF.

The chain combines TRBV5-1 with TRBJ1-1; possible D gene TRBD1, 5 bases. Looked up from germline, CDR1 is SGHRS and CDR2 is YFSETQ. This CDR3 contains 14 residues. The V end was cut by 0 bases, the J end by 5 bases, with 11 bases between. CDR3 nucleotides: TGCGCCAGCAGCTTGGATTCCGGGGGGACTGAAGCTTTCTTT. Translation gives CASSLDSGGTEAFF.

This chain uses TRBV4-1 with TRBJ1-5; 9 positions match TRBD1. CDR3 length: 17 amino acids. V dropped 3 bases and J dropped 6; count of bases not matched to a gene: 12. CDR1 is MGHRA, CDR2 YSYEKL, per germline. CDR3: CASSQPPGQGLSQPQHF. For the CDR3, the DNA is TGCGCCAGCAGCCAGCCACCGGGACAGGGTTTGAGTCAGCCCCAGCATTTT.